This entry lists 5 T cell receptor beta chains sequenced from one sample in a study of shared clonotypes between healthy human individuals. This table comes from immunoSEQ multiplex PCR, and its TCRdb copy is limited to in-frame clones, with some not included. The table includes about a million clones, around four fifths detected once. The sample taken for sequencing was memory CD4+ T cells sorted from blood. Subset defined: CD45RA-negative fraction. The receptors shown here come from a man between 18 and 35 years old in good health.

The V gene is TRBV7-3, the J gene TRBJ2-2; D is possibly TRBD2 (5 bases). From germline, CDR1 is SGHTA and CDR2 FQGTGA. The V end lost 3 bases, the J end lost 0 bases, and 14 bases lay between the germline ends. The CDR3 extends over 17 amino acids. CDR3 sequence: CASSLGPSGANTGELFF. The CDR3 DNA reads as TGTGCCAGCAGCTTGGGCCCCAGCGGCGCGAACACCGGGGAGCTGTTTTTT. The full variable domain, completed using reference TRBV7-3 and TRBJ2-2, is GAGVSQTPSNKVTEKGKYVELRCDPISGHTALYWYRQSLGQGPEFLIYFQGTGAADDSGLPNDRFFAVRPEGSVSTLKIQRTERGDSAVYLCASSLGPSGANTGELFFGEGSRLTVL.

Remarks on this clone: Other DNA variants within this sample encode the same CDR3. The CDR3 DNA follows: TGCGCCAGCAGCCAAGATCGCGGGGGGCCCTACGAGCAGTACTTC. Translating it yields CASSQDRGGPYEQYF. The gene calls are TRBV4-1 and TRBJ2-7, with 8 positions matching TRBD2. CDR3 size: 15 residues. From germline, CDR1 is MGHRA and CDR2 YSYEKL. V was clipped by 0 bases and J by 2 bases; unmatched bases: 3.

The CDR3 region has the DNA TGTGCCGGAATGGACAGGGGCAGGAACGAGCAGTACTTC. As protein: CAGMDRGRNEQYF. The J gene is TRBJ2-7, the V gene TRBV2; 9 bases match TRBD1. This CDR3 spans 13 amino acids. Trimming took 11 bases from V and 5 from J; bases not matched to a gene: 10. The germline gives CDR1 SNHLY, CDR2 FYNNEI.

The J gene is TRBJ2-5, the V gene TRBV5-6, with D perhaps matching TRBD1 or TRBD2 (5 bases each). Germline values: CDR1 SGHDT, CDR2 YYEEEE. V shed 2 bases and J shed 5 bases, with 19 bases lying between them. This CDR3 has 16 residues. The CDR3, as DNA: TGTGCCAGCAGCTTAAGAGCAATCGATGAGGGGGAGACCCAGTACTTC. It is translated as CASSLRAIDEGETQYF. Using reference TRBV5-6 and TRBJ2-5 for the parts outside the CDR3, the full variable domain is DAGVTQSPTHLIKTRGQQVTLRCSPKSGHDTVSWYQQALGQGPQFIFQYYEEEERQRGNFPDRFSGHQFPNYSSELNVNALLLGDSALYLCASSLRAIDEGETQYFGPGTRLLVL.

A few counts support this clone. The chain combines TRBV30 with TRBJ1-1; no definite D call. The CDR3 contains 11 residues. Germline values: CDR1 GTSNPN, CDR2 SVGIG (reference sequence). Trimming stripped 1 base from V and 7 bases from J, with 7 bases between. The DNA of the CDR3 is TGTGCCTGGAGTGGGTTGGATGAAGCTTTCTTT. Protein sequence: CAWSGLDEAFF.